A single sample is the source of the 28 T cell receptor beta chains below, sequenced in a study of spatial heterogeneity in lung cancer. Time point indicated: sample taken at primary tumor resection. TCRdb recomputed calls from the 5' RACE reads with MiXCR, one row per CDR3 protein. Of tens of thousands of distinct CDR3 sequences detected, around 7.8% appear once; the ten largest clones hold roughly 7%. This specimen was PBMCs, taken at surgery. The receptors come from a male donor with early-stage non-small cell lung cancer.

This clonotype occurred many times. The chain employs TRBV19 and TRBJ2-7; 7 nucleotides align to TRBD1. Germline lookup yields CDR1 LNHDA and CDR2 SQIVND (reference sequence). V was clipped by 6 bases and J by 2 bases; unmatched bases: 4. The CDR3 spans 13 residues. The CDR3 loop reads CASRGQPTYEQYF. DNA of the CDR3: TGTGCCAGTAGGGGACAGCCCACCTACGAGCAGTACTTC.

This clonotype was found a few times. This chain connects TRBV20-1 to TRBJ2-5; possibly TRBD1 for D (5 bases). V was cut by 2 bases and J by 4 bases, with 17 bases left in between. CDR1 is DFQATT, CDR2 SNEGSKA, per germline (reference sequence). The CDR3 covers 15 residues. Here the CDR3 DNA reads TGCAGTGCTAGAAGTGGACAAAGGGCACCAGAGACCCAGTACTTC. Translating gives CSARSGQRAPETQYF.

Ten or more counts support this clonotype. The J gene is TRBJ2-2, the V gene TRBV10-2, with TRBD1 identical over 8 bases. From germline, CDR1 is WSHSY and CDR2 SAAADI. The CDR3 runs to 12 residues. With 8 bases clipped from V and 8 bases from J, the junction kept 4 bases outside the gene matches. As DNA, the CDR3 is TGCGCCAGCGGGTGGACAGGGGGGGAGCTGTTTTTT. This encodes CASGWTGGELFF.

This clonotype appeared many times. The chain joins TRBV5-1 to TRBJ2-7; a possible D gene is TRBD2 (5 bases). Trimming shortened V by 0 bases and J by 5 bases, and 18 bases separated the two germline ends. CDR1 SGHRS and CDR2 YFSETQ come from the germline V gene. The CDR3 is 16 amino acids. CDR3 DNA sequence: TGCGCCAGCAGCTTGGTAGTTCGGGGTGCGGAAGACGAGCAGTACTTC. Translation gives CASSLVVRGAEDEQYF.

In its sample, this clonotype was seen many times. Germline is not matched at one junction end, which may reflect a read error. The rearrangement links TRBV10-3 to TRBJ2-7; D might be TRBD1 (6 bases). Germline lookup yields CDR1 ENHRY and CDR2 SYGVKD. The CDR3 consists of 14 residues. CDR3 bases: TGTGCCATCAGTGAACCACAGGGCTCCAACGAGCAGTACTTC. This codes for CAISEPQGSNEQYF.

This chain connects TRBV6-5 to TRBJ1-2; 8 bases line up with TRBD1. This CDR3 contains 17 residues. Germline CDR1 and CDR2: MNHEY and SVGAGI. Trimming took 0 bases from V and 3 from J; bases not matched to a gene: 9. The CDR3 bases are TGTGCCAGCAGTTACTCGAGCACAGGGGGATATGACTATGGCTACACCTTC. This sequence encodes CASSYSSTGGYDYGYTF.

The chain uses TRBV5-1 and TRBJ1-2; weak D call: TRBD1 (5 bases). In germline, CDR1 is SGHRS, CDR2 YFSETQ. This CDR3 contains 14 residues. V lost 3 bases and J 6 bases, leaving 15 bases between the germline ends. CDR3 amino acids: CASSSSSGEDGYTF. For the CDR3, the DNA is TGCGCCAGCAGCTCCTCCTCGGGGGAGGATGGCTACACCTTC.

The V call is TRBV6-5, the J call TRBJ2-2, with D possibly being TRBD1 (6 bases). Looked up from germline, CDR1 is MNHEY and CDR2 is SVGAGI. The CDR3 is made up of 15 amino acids. V was shortened by 6 bases and J by 3 bases, with 14 bases between the two germline ends. The DNA for the CDR3 is TGTGCCAGCAGATCTGGACAGCTTTACACCGGGGAGCTGTTTTTT. Its translation is CASRSGQLYTGELFF.

The genes are TRBV18 and TRBJ2-6; 10 positions agree with TRBD1. The length of the CDR3 is 19 residues. The junction had 6 bases not matched to a gene; V was cut back by 1 base and J by 0 bases. CDR1 is KGHSH and CDR2 is LQKENI in the germline V gene. The CDR3 region is CASSPLPTGGHSGANVLTF. The CDR3 region has the DNA TGTGCCAGCTCACCACTACCGACAGGGGGCCACTCTGGGGCCAACGTCCTGACTTTC.

There are a few counts of this clonotype. The chain links TRBV20-1 to TRBJ2-1; D tentatively fits TRBD1 or TRBD2 (5 bases each). Germline lookup yields CDR1 DFQATT and CDR2 SNEGSKA (reference sequence). The germline V and J ends were trimmed by 4 bases and 0 bases, with 10 bases remaining between them. The CDR3 runs to 14 residues. CDR3 nucleotide sequence: TGCAGTGCTAACCCCGGGACCTCCTACAATGAGCAGTTCTTC. Residues: CSANPGTSYNEQFF.

The rearrangement joins TRBV27 to TRBJ2-5; D is undetermined. Deletions cut 5 bases from V and 6 bases from J, with 16 bases between. Germline V CDR1 and CDR2: MNHEY, SMNVEV (reference sequence). This CDR3 comprises 14 residues. CDR3 nucleotides: TGTGCCAGCAGTCCTACCATGGGTGGTAAGACCCAGTACTTC. This translates into CASSPTMGGKTQYF.

This clonotype was seen a few times. The rearrangement uses TRBV12-3 or TRBV12-4 and TRBJ1-2; no firm D call. The germline V and J ends were trimmed by 1 base and 2 bases, with 11 bases remaining between them. This CDR3 region has 15 residues. The CDR3 coding sequence is TGTGCCAGCAGTTTAGGGACCCTCCACAACTATGGCTACACCTTC. As protein: CASSLGTLHNYGYTF.

This clonotype was recorded many times. J is TRBJ2-1 and V is TRBV29-1, with D unclear. Trimming took off 4 bases at V and 4 bases at J, with 8 bases between the two ends. There are 12 residues in the CDR3. Germline V gene lookup returns CDR1 SQVTM and CDR2 ANQGSEA. CDR3 nucleotides: TGCAGCGTTGTTCGGGCATACAATGAGCAGTTCTTC. This codes for CSVVRAYNEQFF.

This clonotype was counted at least ten times. This sequence joins TRBV7-2 and TRBJ1-1; unclear D gene. The CDR3 extends over 16 amino acids. Trimming left V 3 bases short and J 0 bases short, with 14 bases between. Germline V lookup: CDR1 SGHTA, CDR2 FQGNSA. The CDR3 sequence is CASSFGQTNMNTEAFF. The CDR3, as DNA: TGTGCCAGCAGCTTTGGGCAGACAAATATGAACACTGAAGCTTTCTTT. The variable domain in full, completed from reference TRBV7-2 and TRBJ1-1, reads GAGVSQSPSNKVTEKGKDVELRCDPISGHTALYWYRQSLGQGLEFLIYFQGNSAPDKSGLPSDRFSAERTGGSVSTLTIQRTQQEDSAVYLCASSFGQTNMNTEAFFGQGTRLTVV.

This clonotype was recorded a few times. The chain has TRBV2 and TRBJ2-5, with TRBD1 identical over 8 bases. Germline CDR1 SNHLY, CDR2 FYNNEI. The CDR3 contains 14 residues. The trim removed 6 bases at V and 4 bases at J, leaving 7 bases unmatched. CDR3 sequence (DNA): TGTGCCAGCAGCGTAGACAGGGGAAGAGAGACCCAGTACTTC. It codes for CASSVDRGRETQYF.

This clonotype has at least ten counts. This rearrangement joins TRBV24-1 to TRBJ2-3, with D possibly matching TRBD2 (7 bases). Germline values: CDR1 KGHDR, CDR2 SFDVKD. Trimming took 1 base from V and 2 from J, leaving 12 bases between them. The CDR3 is 16 residues long. The CDR3 is CATSDFGGPDTDTQYF. DNA for the CDR3: TGTGCCACCAGTGATTTCGGGGGGCCTGACACAGATACGCAGTATTTT.

V usage is TRBV13 and J usage is TRBJ1-5; 8 nucleotides match TRBD1. The CDR3 sequence is 14 residues long. From germline, CDR1 is PRHDT and CDR2 FYEKMQ (reference sequence). With V trimmed by 5 bases and J by 4 bases, 4 bases remained unmatched. The CDR3 coding sequence is TGTGCCAGCAGCGGACGACAGGGGAATCAGCCCCAGCATTTT. Translated, it gives CASSGRQGNQPQHF.

There are many counts of this clonotype. This chain uses TRBV4-3 with TRBJ1-2; D unresolved. CDR1 and CDR2 (germline): LGHNA, YSLEER. The CDR3 spans 15 residues. V was trimmed by 4 bases and J by 5 bases, leaving 17 bases between them. CDR3 sequence reads: CASSLLKTEGYGYTF. CDR3 in DNA: TGCGCCAGCAGCCTTCTTAAGACGGAGGGTTATGGCTACACCTTC.

This clonotype came up many times. The chain links TRBV4-3 to TRBJ2-3; 7 bases agree with TRBD2. Per germline, CDR1 LGHNA and CDR2 YSLEER. Trimming cost V 0 bases and J 5 bases; bases outside gene matches: 11. This CDR3 is 17 amino acids long. The CDR3 is CASSQDSGGRGLDTQYF. CDR3 DNA sequence: TGCGCCAGCAGCCAAGATAGTGGCGGGAGAGGGTTAGATACGCAGTATTTT.

This clonotype has a handful of counts. The CDR3 spells CASSHRGGYEQYF. The CDR3 bases are TGTGCCAGCAGCCATAGGGGAGGCTACGAGCAGTACTTC. This chain joins TRBV3-1 and TRBJ2-7; a weak D match, TRBD2 (6 bases). V lost 3 bases to trimming and J lost 3 bases, with 9 bases between them. The germline CDR1 and CDR2 sequences are LGHDT and YNNKEL (reference sequence). CDR3 length: 13 residues.

This chain joins TRBV9 and TRBJ2-7; 7 nucleotides line up with TRBD1. The length of the CDR3 is 13 residues. Germline CDR1 reads SGDLS; CDR2 reads YYNGEE. The V segment lost 0 bases and the J segment 6 bases; nucleotides outside the gene matches: 3. CDR3 in DNA: TGTGCCAGCAGCGTAGAGGCAGGGGGCGAGCAGTACTTC. Amino acids: CASSVEAGGEQYF.

The chain joins TRBV19 to TRBJ1-2; weak D call: TRBD1 (5 bases). There are 15 residues in the CDR3. Germline lookup yields CDR1 LNHDA and CDR2 SQIVND (reference sequence). Trimming pared 4 bases from V and 0 bases from J, leaving 12 bases between. The CDR3 sequence is CASSSTGTTNYGYTF. CDR3 sequence (DNA): TGTGCCAGTAGTAGCACAGGTACAACTAACTATGGCTACACCTTC.

This clonotype was recorded many times. This rearrangement joins TRBV29-1 to TRBJ2-4; D unresolved. In germline, CDR1 is SQVTM, CDR2 ANQGSEA. The CDR3 covers 14 residues. V lost 4 bases, J lost 1 base, and 11 bases lay in between. The CDR3 DNA reads as TGCAGCGTTGGTGTTCCTAGTGCCAAAAACATTCAGTACTTC. This encodes CSVGVPSAKNIQYF.

This chain joins TRBV29-1 and TRBJ2-5, with D possibly matching TRBD2 (5 bases). The ends were cut back, 7 bases at V and 5 bases at J, with 17 bases in the middle. CDR1 and CDR2 from the germline V gene are SQVTM and ANQGSEA. The CDR3 is 13 residues long. The CDR3 coding sequence is TGCAGCGCCCGGACTCTCTTTGGCGAGACCCAGTACTTC. Translated, it gives CSARTLFGETQYF.

The chain is built from TRBV11-2 and TRBJ2-7, with D perhaps matching TRBD1 or TRBD2 (5 bases each). The CDR3 sequence is 16 residues long. V gave up 3 bases and J gave up 2 bases, with 17 bases separating them. Germline V gives CDR1 SGHAT, CDR2 FQNNGV. In DNA form, the CDR3 reads TGTGCCAGCAGCTTGGGTGGCCGAGGGGCAACCTACGAGCAGTACTTC. Translating it yields CASSLGGRGATYEQYF. The full variable domain, with the rest looked up from reference TRBV11-2 and TRBJ2-7, is EAGVAQSPRYKIIEKRQSVAFWCNPISGHATLYWYQQILGQGPKLLIQFQNNGVVDDSQLPKDRFSAERLKGVDSTLKIQPAKLEDSAVYLCASSLGGRGATYEQYFGPGTRLTVT.

This clonotype was seen many times. This chain connects TRBV20-1 to TRBJ2-7, with D maybe TRBD2 (7 bases). The CDR3 consists of 16 residues. In germline, CDR1 is DFQATT, CDR2 SNEGSKA (reference sequence). V was cut by 0 bases and J by 0 bases, with 15 bases left in between. The CDR3 DNA sequence: TGCAGTGCTAGAGATGCGGGGGCCCAGGGCTCCTACGAGCAGTACTTC. Protein product: CSARDAGAQGSYEQYF.

This clonotype occurred many times. The DNA for the CDR3 is TGTGCCAGCAGCCCAGTAGCGGGATTGGGGGAGCTGTTTTTT. Protein product: CASSPVAGLGELFF. The V gene is TRBV7-2, the J gene TRBJ2-2, with 8 positions matching TRBD2. Losses at the gene ends were 5 bases for V and 8 bases for J; bases not matched to a gene: 7. This CDR3 region has 14 residues. Germline CDR1 and CDR2: SGHTA and FQGNSA.

This clonotype was counted many times. The chain has TRBV5-4 and TRBJ2-5; TRBD2 matches 10 bases. The CDR3 length is 17 residues. From germline, CDR1 is SGHNT and CDR2 YYREEE (reference sequence). V shed 4 bases, J shed 2 bases, and the junction held 11 bases outside the gene matches. CDR3 amino acids: CASSEEPWTSGQETQYF. CDR3 nucleotide sequence: TGTGCCAGCAGCGAGGAACCCTGGACTAGCGGACAAGAGACCCAGTACTTC.